The 5 T cell receptor beta chains below come from one sample, sequenced in a study of early T cells in non-severe SARS-CoV-2 infection (dated by TCRdb to the early 2020s). Preparation of the library involved 5' RACE. Sequenced using a NextSeq 500. TCRdb redid the processing of the public reads, applying fastp at Q25 and MiXCR, and retained in-frame beta chains. Duplicate CDR3 protein sequences are folded into a single record with the most common DNA and genes. A total of 100,000 or so distinct CDR3 sequences appear in this sample, 13% of them only once. The leading ten clones occupy about 6% of the sample. Sequencing was performed on whole blood. The source is an adult who was a healthcare worker with PCR-confirmed SARS-CoV-2 infection or an uninfected control (not recorded which).

At least ten counts were recorded for this clonotype. The chain combines TRBV25-1 with TRBJ2-7; 8 nucleotides line up with TRBD1. Trimming removed 4 bases from V and 3 bases from J; junction bases left unmatched: 8. Germline-derived CDR1 and CDR2 are MGHDK and SYGVNS. CDR3 length: 15 amino acids. CDR3 in DNA: TGTGCCAGCAGTGCCTCGACAGGGGAGGACTACGAGCAGTACTTC. It is translated as CASSASTGEDYEQYF.

The chain couples TRBV28 to TRBJ2-7, with D perhaps matching TRBD1 or TRBD2 (5 bases each). The V end lost 2 bases, the J end lost 5 bases, and 10 bases lay between the germline ends. CDR1 and CDR2 (germline): MDHEN, SYDVKM. The CDR3 length is 13 residues. The CDR3 here is CASSLGGVHEQYF. The CDR3 DNA reads as TGTGCCAGCAGTTTAGGGGGAGTGCACGAGCAGTACTTC.

The chain recombines TRBV10-2 with TRBJ2-1; D is ambiguous. The CDR3 is 12 residues long. Trimming removed 10 bases from V and 3 bases from J, with 10 bases in between. Germline lookup yields CDR1 WSHSY and CDR2 SAAADI. The chain's CDR3 is CATLHYYNEQFF. The DNA for the CDR3 is TGCGCCACCCTCCACTACTACAATGAGCAGTTCTTC.

In its sample, this clonotype was seen a few times. The rearrangement uses TRBV20-1 and TRBJ1-5; a possible D gene is TRBD1 (6 bases). In germline, CDR1 is DFQATT, CDR2 SNEGSKA (reference sequence). V shed 2 bases and J shed 5 bases, with 16 bases lying between them. The CDR3 is 15 amino acids. The CDR3 spells CSARSGTPFHQPQHF. The DNA for the CDR3 is TGCAGTGCTAGATCGGGGACACCATTCCATCAGCCCCAGCATTTT.

This clonotype was observed a handful of times. The chain links TRBV28 to TRBJ2-5, with no clear D. V lost 1 base and J 3 bases, leaving 15 bases between the germline ends. Germline V gene sequence: CDR1 MDHEN, CDR2 SYDVKM. CDR3 size: 16 residues. For the CDR3, the DNA is TGTGCCAGCAGTTTATTTGGCCTGCAAGATAAAGAGACCCAGTACTTC. It specifies CASSLFGLQDKETQYF.